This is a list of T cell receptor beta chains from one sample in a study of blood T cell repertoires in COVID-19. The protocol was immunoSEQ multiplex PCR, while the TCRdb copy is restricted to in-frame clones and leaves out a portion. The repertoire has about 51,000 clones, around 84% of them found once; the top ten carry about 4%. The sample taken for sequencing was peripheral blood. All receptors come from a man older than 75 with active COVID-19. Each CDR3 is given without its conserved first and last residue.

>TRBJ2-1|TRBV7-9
ASSPQTSGTDEQF
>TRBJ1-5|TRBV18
ASSPALTGTGVGNQPQH
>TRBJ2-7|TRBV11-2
ASSLEWSGKIYEQY
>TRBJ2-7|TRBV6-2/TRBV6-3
ASSYTPLGQVTSYEQY
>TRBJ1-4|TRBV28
ASRPAPSGTGVVANEKLF
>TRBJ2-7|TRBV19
ASSTAGTGITYEQY
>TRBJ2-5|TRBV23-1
ASSPREGGGETQY
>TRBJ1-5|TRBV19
ASSGGQGNSQPQH
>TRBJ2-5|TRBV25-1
ASSEFGSQETQY
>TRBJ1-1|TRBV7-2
ASSSSTGLTEAF
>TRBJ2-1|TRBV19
ASSWWTSGSLNEQF
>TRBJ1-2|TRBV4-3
ASSQDRDTTYGYT
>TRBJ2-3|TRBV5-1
ASSLGTSGRLGTDTQY
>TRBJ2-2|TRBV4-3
ASSQGQGGEGEELF
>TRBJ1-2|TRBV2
ASKMTRTGGDGYT